A single TCR beta chain is shown here with its context. Participant reports of clinical history set cohort assignment. The CDR3 totals 14 residues. CDR1 and CDR2 from the germline V gene are LNHDA and SQIVND (reference sequence). Trimming shortened V by 5 bases and J by 6 bases, and 14 bases separated the two germline ends. The sample originates from a study of blood T cell repertoires in COVID-19. Sequencing was performed with immunoSEQ multiplex PCR; in TCRdb, only in-frame clones are kept and a portion is missing. The table shows roughly 220,000 clones, with 75% to 90% occurring only once. The sequence came from a woman in her forties with acute COVID-19. The chain is built from TRBV19 and TRBJ2-1; a possible D gene is TRBD2 (5 bases). Source material: PBMCs or T cells enriched from blood (not recorded which). In DNA form, the CDR3 reads TGTGCCAGTAGTCTGGACTCAAGGCCCAATGAGCAGTTCTTC. Its translation is CASSLDSRPNEQFF.